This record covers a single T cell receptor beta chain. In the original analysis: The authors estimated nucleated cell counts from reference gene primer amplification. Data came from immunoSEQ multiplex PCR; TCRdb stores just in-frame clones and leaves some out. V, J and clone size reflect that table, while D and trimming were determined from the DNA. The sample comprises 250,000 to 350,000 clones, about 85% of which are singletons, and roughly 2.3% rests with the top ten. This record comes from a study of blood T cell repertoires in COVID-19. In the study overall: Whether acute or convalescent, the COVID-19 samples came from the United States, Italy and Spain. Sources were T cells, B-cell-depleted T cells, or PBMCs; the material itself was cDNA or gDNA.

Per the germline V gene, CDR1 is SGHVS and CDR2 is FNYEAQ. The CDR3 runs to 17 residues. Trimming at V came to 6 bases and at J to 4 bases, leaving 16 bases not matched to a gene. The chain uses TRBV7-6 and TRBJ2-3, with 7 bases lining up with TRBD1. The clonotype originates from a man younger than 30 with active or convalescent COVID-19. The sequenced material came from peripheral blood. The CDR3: CASSRTRDSKIPDTQYF. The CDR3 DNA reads TGTGCCAGCAGTAGAACCAGGGACAGTAAAATCCCAGATACGCAGTATTTT.